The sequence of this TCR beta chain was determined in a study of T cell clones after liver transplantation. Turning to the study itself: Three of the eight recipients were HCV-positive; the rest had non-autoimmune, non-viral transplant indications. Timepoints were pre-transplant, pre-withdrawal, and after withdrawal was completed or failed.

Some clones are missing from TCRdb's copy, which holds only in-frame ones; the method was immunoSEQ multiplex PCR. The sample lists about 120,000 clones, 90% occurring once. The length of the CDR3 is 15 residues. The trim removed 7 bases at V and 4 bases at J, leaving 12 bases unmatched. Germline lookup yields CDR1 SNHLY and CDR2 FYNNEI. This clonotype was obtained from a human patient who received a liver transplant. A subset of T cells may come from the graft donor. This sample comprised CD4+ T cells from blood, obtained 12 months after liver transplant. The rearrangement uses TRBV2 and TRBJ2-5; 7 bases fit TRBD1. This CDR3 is CASNGQTGLGETQYF. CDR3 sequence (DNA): TGTGCCAGCAATGGCCAGACAGGGTTAGGAGAGACCCAGTACTTC. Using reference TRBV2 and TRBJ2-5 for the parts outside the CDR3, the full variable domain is EPEVTQTPSHQVTQMGQEVILRCVPISNHLYFYWYRQILGQKVEFLVSFYNNEISEKSEIFDDQFSVERPDGSNFTLKIRSTKLEDSAMYFCASNGQTGLGETQYFGPGTRLLVL.